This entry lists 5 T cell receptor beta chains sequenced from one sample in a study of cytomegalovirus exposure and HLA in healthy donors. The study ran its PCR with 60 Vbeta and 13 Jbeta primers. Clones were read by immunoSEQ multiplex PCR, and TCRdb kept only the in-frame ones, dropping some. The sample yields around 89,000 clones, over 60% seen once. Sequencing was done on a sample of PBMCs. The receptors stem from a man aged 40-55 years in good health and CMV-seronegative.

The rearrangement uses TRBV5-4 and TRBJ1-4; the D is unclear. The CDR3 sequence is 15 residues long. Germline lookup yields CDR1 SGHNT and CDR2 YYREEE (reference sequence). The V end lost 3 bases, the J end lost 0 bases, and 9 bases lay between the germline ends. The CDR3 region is CASSYTPATNEKLFF. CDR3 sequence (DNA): TGTGCCAGCAGCTATACACCTGCAACTAATGAAAAACTGTTTTTT. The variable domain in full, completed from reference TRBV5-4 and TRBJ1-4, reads ETGVTQSPTHLIKTRGQQVTLRCSSQSGHNTVSWYQQALGQGPQFIFQYYREEENGRGNFPPRFSGLQFPNYSSELNVNALELDDSALYLCASSYTPATNEKLFFGSGTQLSVL.

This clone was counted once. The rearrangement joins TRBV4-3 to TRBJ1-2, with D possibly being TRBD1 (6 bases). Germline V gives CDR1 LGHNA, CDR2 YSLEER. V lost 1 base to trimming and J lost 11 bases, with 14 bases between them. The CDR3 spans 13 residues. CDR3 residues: CASSQATGTMYTF. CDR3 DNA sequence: TGCGCCAGCAGCCAAGCTACCGGGACAATGTACACCTTC.

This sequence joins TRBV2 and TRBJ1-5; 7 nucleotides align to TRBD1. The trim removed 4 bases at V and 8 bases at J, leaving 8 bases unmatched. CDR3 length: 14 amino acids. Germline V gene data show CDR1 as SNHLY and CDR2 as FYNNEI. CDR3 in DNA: TGTGCCAGCAGTGGCAGGGGGTCTGTGGAGCCCCAGCATTTT. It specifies CASSGRGSVEPQHF.

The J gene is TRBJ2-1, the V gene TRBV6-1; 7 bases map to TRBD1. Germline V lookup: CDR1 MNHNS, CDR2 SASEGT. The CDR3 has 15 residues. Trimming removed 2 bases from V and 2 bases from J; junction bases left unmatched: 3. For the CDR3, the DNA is TGTGCCAGCAGTGAAAACCAGGGGGCCTACAATGAGCAGTTCTTC. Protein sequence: CASSENQGAYNEQFF.

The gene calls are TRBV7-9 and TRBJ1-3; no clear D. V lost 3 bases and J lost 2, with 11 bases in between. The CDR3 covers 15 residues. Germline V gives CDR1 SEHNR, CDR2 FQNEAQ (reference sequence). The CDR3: CASSFSRDAGNTIYF. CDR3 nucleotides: TGTGCCAGCAGCTTTTCTCGGGATGCTGGAAACACCATATATTTT.